Presented here are 22 T cell receptor beta chains from one specimen sequenced in a study of T cell changes during pregnancy in multiple sclerosis. Assay: immunoSEQ multiplex PCR; the TCRdb copy retains only in-frame clones and omits some. The sample gives around 100,000 clones, roughly 92% of which show up once; more than 0.85% is in the top ten. The input for sequencing was peripheral blood, taken after pregnancy. The receptors here all came from a female donor with multiple sclerosis, enrolled in a pregnancy study.

CDR3 bases: TGTGCCAGCACACCCCAGGAGGTAGATACGCAGTATTTT. Its translation is CASTPQEVDTQYF. The chain couples TRBV28 to TRBJ2-3; TRBD2 might be the D (5 bases). Germline V CDR1 and CDR2: MDHEN, SYDVKM. This CDR3 spans 13 amino acids. The V gene lost 7 bases and the J gene lost 5 bases, with 13 bases spanning the gap.

The J gene is TRBJ1-4, the V gene TRBV7-2; 7 bases agree with TRBD1. V gave up 1 base and J gave up 7 bases; unmatched junction bases: 3. CDR1 and CDR2 (germline): SGHTA, FQGNSA. This CDR3 is 14 amino acids long. The CDR3 sequence is CASSLGGGGEKLFF. The CDR3 DNA reads TGTGCCAGCAGCTTAGGAGGGGGCGGTGAAAAACTGTTTTTT.

This clone has just one count. The chain is built from TRBV7-2 and TRBJ2-1; 7 positions agree with TRBD1. The V segment lost 2 bases and the J segment 10 bases; nucleotides outside the gene matches: 2. The length of the CDR3 is 12 residues. Germline values: CDR1 SGHTA, CDR2 FQGNSA. The CDR3 protein is CASSLLDREQFF. The CDR3 DNA reads as TGTGCCAGCAGCTTACTGGACAGGGAGCAGTTCTTC.

On this clone: An end of the junction differs from the germline gene, which may be a read error. The V call is TRBV7-9, the J call TRBJ1-5, with TRBD1 matching over 10 bases. This CDR3 has 14 residues. CDR1 and CDR2 from the germline V gene are SEHNR and FQNEAQ (reference sequence). In DNA, the CDR3 is TGTGCCGGCAGCCCGACAGGGGGCGGTCAGCCCCAGCATTTT. As protein: CAGSPTGGGQPQHF. Full variable domain (missing parts from reference TRBV7-9 and TRBJ1-5): DTGVSQNPRHKITKRGQNVTFRCDPISEHNRLYWYRQTLGQGPEFLTYFQNEAQLEKSRLLSDRFSAERPKGSFSTLEIQRTEQGDSAMYLCAGSPTGGGQPQHFGDGTRLSIL.

The V call is TRBV4-1, the J call TRBJ2-1, with a tentative D call TRBD1 (5 bases). CDR3 length: 14 residues. V lost 6 bases to trimming and J lost 10 bases, with 19 bases between them. Germline CDR1 reads MGHRA; CDR2 reads YSYEKL. CDR3 nucleotides: TGCGCCAGCAGACGCCAGGGCCCCAAAAGCGAGCAGTTCTTC. Protein: CASRRQGPKSEQFF.

The V and J genes are TRBV29-1 and TRBJ1-1; TRBD1 agrees at 9 bases. This CDR3 spans 14 amino acids. Germline CDR1 is SQVTM and CDR2 is ANQGSEA. The junction had 4 bases not matched to a gene; V was cut back by 4 bases and J by 1 base. CDR3 nucleotide sequence: TGCAGCGTTGGAGGGGGACAGGGGAACACTGAAGCTTTCTTT. Protein: CSVGGGQGNTEAFF.

This chain links TRBV13 with TRBJ2-7; 11 nucleotides align to TRBD1. J gave up 2 bases and V 5 bases, and 8 bases lay outside the gene matches. Germline V gene data show CDR1 as PRHDT and CDR2 as FYEKMQ (reference sequence). The CDR3 is 16 amino acids. CDR3 bases: TGTGCCAGCAGCCTCAGTAGGGACAGGGGGACCTACGAGCAGTACTTC. This codes for CASSLSRDRGTYEQYF.

The genes are TRBV19 and TRBJ2-7, with 11 bases identical to TRBD2. CDR3 length equals 15 residues. V shed 4 bases and J 0 bases; nucleotides not matched to a gene: 2. Germline CDR1 reads LNHDA; CDR2 reads SQIVND (reference sequence). CDR3 nucleotide sequence: TGTGCCAGTAGTACGACTAGCGGGAACTCCTACGAGCAGTACTTC. It encodes CASSTTSGNSYEQYF.

This rearrangement joins TRBV29-1 to TRBJ2-7; D call uncertain. The CDR3 length is 11 residues. Per germline, CDR1 SQVTM and CDR2 ANQGSEA. The V end was cut by 4 bases, the J end by 1 base, with 5 bases between. The CDR3 sequence is CSVGQSYEQYF. For the CDR3, the DNA is TGCAGCGTTGGTCAGTCCTACGAGCAGTACTTC.

J is TRBJ2-5 and V is TRBV2, with 7 bases aligning to TRBD2. Germline V lookup: CDR1 SNHLY, CDR2 FYNNEI. V was clipped by 7 bases and J by 5 bases; unmatched bases: 13. This CDR3 spans 15 amino acids. Written as DNA, the CDR3 is TGTGCCAGCACACCGCCCAGCGGGGTAGGTGAGACCCAGTACTTC. Its translation: CASTPPSGVGETQYF.

The rearrangement joins TRBV27 to TRBJ2-5, with 7 bases lining up with TRBD2. The CDR3 consists of 13 residues. Looked up from germline, CDR1 is MNHEY and CDR2 is SMNVEV (reference sequence). Unmatched junction bases numbered 0, after V lost 1 base and J lost 4 bases. CDR3 loop: CASSLLAGETQYF. The CDR3 coding sequence is TGTGCCAGCAGTTTATTAGCGGGAGAGACCCAGTACTTC.

The chain has TRBV15 and TRBJ1-6; 9 nucleotides line up with TRBD1. Germline-derived CDR1 and CDR2 are LNHNV and YYDKDF (reference sequence). CDR3 length: 15 residues. V dropped 5 bases and J dropped 7; count of bases not matched to a gene: 6. CDR3 protein: CATSVNRGPNSPLHF. In DNA form, the CDR3 reads TGTGCCACCAGCGTAAACAGGGGGCCCAATTCACCCCTCCACTTT.

As regards this clone: Other DNA sequences in this specimen translate into the identical CDR3. The chain uses TRBV19 and TRBJ1-1; TRBD1 is a possible D gene (5 bases). V was trimmed by 9 bases and J by 0 bases, leaving 14 bases between them. In germline, CDR1 is LNHDA, CDR2 SQIVND (reference sequence). This CDR3 spans 14 amino acids. CDR3 protein: CASRDSAMNTEAFF. The CDR3 region has the DNA TGTGCCAGCCGAGACAGCGCCATGAACACTGAAGCTTTCTTT.

The chain employs TRBV28 and TRBJ1-1, with TRBD1 as a possible D gene (5 bases). Germline CDR1 MDHEN, CDR2 SYDVKM. Between the trimmed V and J ends, which lost 8 bases and 4 bases, there was a span of 11 bases. This CDR3 is 12 amino acids long. CDR3 nucleotide sequence: TGTGCCAGCGTCGGGGGGGTCACTGAAGCTTTCTTT. This sequence encodes CASVGGVTEAFF.

The V gene is TRBV11-2, the J gene TRBJ1-1, with 8 bases identical to TRBD1. The CDR3 spans 19 residues. Germline assignment: CDR1 SGHAT and CDR2 FQNNGV. J was trimmed by 0 bases and V by 0 bases; bases with no gene match: 12. The CDR3, as DNA: TGTGCCAGCAGCTTAGATAGGAGACAGGGGCCGTGGATGAACACTGAAGCTTTCTTT. Translated: CASSLDRRQGPWMNTEAFF.

V usage is TRBV20-1 and J usage is TRBJ2-3; D remains unclear. There are 11 residues in the CDR3. V dropped 3 bases and J dropped 2 bases, with 3 bases sitting between them. Germline V gene data show CDR1 as DFQATT and CDR2 as SNEGSKA (reference sequence). This CDR3 is CSASYTDTQYF. The CDR3 nucleotides read TGCAGTGCTAGCTACACAGATACGCAGTATTTT.

The gene calls are TRBV28 and TRBJ2-7; perhaps TRBD2 as D (5 bases). CDR3 size: 15 residues. Germline CDR1 is MDHEN and CDR2 is SYDVKM. V was trimmed by 2 bases and J by 3 bases, leaving 14 bases between them. The CDR3 coding sequence is TGTGCCAGCAGTTTAGAGGGTGAAGGTCTCTACGAGCAGTACTTC. This translates into CASSLEGEGLYEQYF.

V is TRBV28 and J is TRBJ2-6; TRBD1 matches 7 bases. After removal of 6 bases from V and 1 base from J, the junction contained 0 bases not matched to a gene. The CDR3 extends over 14 amino acids. CDR1 MDHEN and CDR2 SYDVKM come from the germline V gene. The chain's CDR3 is CASRQGSGANVLTF. CDR3 DNA: TGTGCCAGCAGACAGGGGTCTGGGGCCAACGTCCTGACTTTC. Combining the CDR3 with reference TRBV28 and TRBJ2-6 gives the whole variable domain DVKVTQSSRYLVKRTGEKVFLECVQDMDHENMFWYRQDPGLGLRLIYFSYDVKMKEKGDIPEGYSVSREKKERFSLILESASTNQTSMYLCASRQGSGANVLTFGAGSRLTVL.

This clone was seen a handful of times. The J gene is TRBJ1-4, the V gene TRBV6-6, with D maybe TRBD1 (5 bases). V was clipped by 6 bases and J by 5 bases, with 13 bases between them. This CDR3 is built from 14 residues. CDR1 MNHNY and CDR2 SVGAGI come from the germline V gene (reference sequence). The CDR3 is CASRDGQGNEKLFF. Here the CDR3 DNA reads TGTGCCAGCAGGGACGGGCAGGGAAATGAAAAACTGTTTTTT.

The rearrangement uses TRBV9 and TRBJ1-6; possible D gene TRBD1, 5 bases. Germline CDR1 SGDLS, CDR2 YYNGEE. CDR3 length equals 13 residues. Trimming left V 3 bases short and J 14 bases short, with 15 bases between. Here the CDR3 DNA reads TGTGCCAGCAGCGCGGCCCCAGGGTCCACCCTCCACTTT. This gives the protein CASSAAPGSTLHF.

The chain uses TRBV19 and TRBJ1-1; D gene unclear. Germline-derived CDR1 and CDR2 are LNHDA and SQIVND (reference sequence). CDR3 size: 14 residues. V was pared by 2 bases and J by 4 bases, with 11 bases between. The CDR3: CASSIWALATEAFF. The CDR3 DNA follows: TGTGCCAGTAGTATATGGGCCCTGGCCACTGAAGCTTTCTTT.

V is TRBV7-2 and J is TRBJ2-1; 7 bases align to TRBD1. The CDR3 loop spans 16 amino acids. The trim removed 3 bases at V and 4 bases at J, leaving 9 bases unmatched. Germline-derived CDR1 and CDR2 are SGHTA and FQGNSA. The CDR3 reads CASSFLRQGLYNEQFF. In nucleotides, the CDR3 is TGTGCCAGCAGCTTCCTACGACAGGGCCTATACAATGAGCAGTTCTTC.